The sequence of this T cell receptor (beta chain) was determined in a study of blood T cells in healthy people across ages. This clonotype was picked up a small number of times. Per germline, CDR1 SEHNR and CDR2 FQNEAQ (reference sequence). The CDR3 extends over 15 amino acids. J was trimmed by 7 bases and V by 4 bases; bases with no gene match: 6. A J-beta primer mix and a sample-barcoded 5' primer were used in a second PCR of roughly 6 to 11 cycles. Each cDNA molecule was tagged by a template-switch adaptor with 12 random nucleotides. Each sample provided no less than 3 million CDR3-containing paired-end reads. TCRdb ran MiXCR on the 5' RACE reads and lists one entry per CDR3 protein. This sample has approximately 760,000 distinct CDR3 sequences, with roughly 25% found just once. This same sample was also taken into another study, of T cells of mothers and their children. That report notes: Evidence of persistent microchimeric T cell clones was absent.

This chain links TRBV7-9 with TRBJ1-6; the match to TRBD1 covers 8 bases. The sequence came from a boy aged 5-17 years in good health. The material sequenced was blood. In DNA, the CDR3 is TGTGCCAGCAGCTCCCGACAGGGGAGGAATTCACCCCTCCACTTT. Translation: CASSSRQGRNSPLHF.